The T cell receptor (beta chain) under discussion was sequenced for a study of control samples from healthy donors and cancer patients. The assay was immunoSEQ multiplex PCR, and TCRdb's table has in-frame clones only and misses some. The sample holds around 190,000 clones. V lost 0 bases, J lost 1 base, and 3 bases stayed unmatched. This CDR3 has 15 residues. Germline lookup yields CDR1 GTSNPN and CDR2 SVGIG (reference sequence). This sequence joins TRBV30 and TRBJ2-3, with 8 nucleotides matching TRBD1. Material for sequencing was blood. The receptor was isolated from a woman aged 25 to 45 in good health. CDR3 loop: CAWSVGGQGTDTQYF. Written as DNA, the CDR3 is TGTGCCTGGAGTGTAGGGGGACAGGGCACAGATACGCAGTATTTT.